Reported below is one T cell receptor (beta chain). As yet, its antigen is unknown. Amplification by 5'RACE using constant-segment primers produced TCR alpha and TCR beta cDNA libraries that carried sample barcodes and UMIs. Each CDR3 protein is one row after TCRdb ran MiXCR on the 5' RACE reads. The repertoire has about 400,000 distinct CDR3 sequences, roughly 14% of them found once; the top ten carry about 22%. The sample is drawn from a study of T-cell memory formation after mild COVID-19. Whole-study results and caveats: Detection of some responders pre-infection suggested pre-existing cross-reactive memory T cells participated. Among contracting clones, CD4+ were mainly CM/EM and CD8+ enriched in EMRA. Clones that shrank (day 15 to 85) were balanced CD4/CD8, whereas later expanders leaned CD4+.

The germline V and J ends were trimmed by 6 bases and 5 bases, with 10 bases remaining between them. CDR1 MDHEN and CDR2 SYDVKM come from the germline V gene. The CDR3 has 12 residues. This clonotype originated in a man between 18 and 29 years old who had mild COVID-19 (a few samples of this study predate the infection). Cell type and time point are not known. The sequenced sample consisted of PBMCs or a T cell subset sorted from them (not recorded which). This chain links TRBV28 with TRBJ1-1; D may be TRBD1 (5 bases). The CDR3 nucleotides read TGTGCCAGCAGAAACTGGGGGACTGAAGCTTTCTTT. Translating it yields CASRNWGTEAFF.